This T cell receptor beta chain was recorded in a study of cytomegalovirus exposure and HLA in healthy donors. Study conclusions and caveats: Evidence from a later analysis indicated that most CMV-associated TCR beta chains looked HLA-restricted. In an earlier analysis, productive rearrangement rates for most beta V segments clustered near 87% or 30%.

It was with 60 Vbeta and 13 Jbeta primers that the PCR ran. Here immunoSEQ multiplex PCR was the method, and the copy in TCRdb shows in-frame clones only, minus some. This table holds a few hundred thousand clones, over 90% found once. The germline V and J ends were trimmed by 3 bases and 3 bases, with 3 bases remaining between them. CDR1 is MGHRA, CDR2 YSYEKL, per germline. The CDR3 runs 12 residues. Comments on this clone: As yet, its antigen is unknown.

This sequence originates from a girl aged 2 to 10 in good health and CMV-seronegative. The chain has TRBV4-1 and TRBJ2-4; D gene ambiguous. The material sequenced was PBMCs. The CDR3 spells CASSHLKNIQYF. CDR3 coding DNA: TGCGCCAGCAGCCACCTCAAAAACATTCAGTACTTC.